This TCR beta chain is from a study of identical twins. The CDR3 contains 16 residues. The V segment lost 5 bases and the J segment 5 bases; nucleotides outside the gene matches: 14. The germline gives CDR1 SEHNR, CDR2 FQNEAQ (reference sequence). TCRdb independently ran MiXCR on the 5' RACE reads; one entry per CDR3 protein. The sample lists 250,000 or so distinct CDR3 sequences; about 8.3% were seen once. This sample was shared with a second study, whose subject was yellow fever vaccine responses in identical twins.

The sample comprised CD8+ T cells sorted from blood. The clonotype comes from a woman in her late teens or twenties in good health. This chain connects TRBV7-9 to TRBJ2-5, with 7 bases fitting TRBD1. The CDR3 loop reads CASSEGARTGGETQYF. CDR3 DNA sequence: TGTGCCAGCAGCGAAGGGGCCAGGACAGGCGGCGAGACCCAGTACTTC.